This T cell receptor (beta chain) was found in a study of metastatic and nonmetastatic thyroid tumors. TCRdb re-clonotyped the PCR reads via MiXCR. This sample carries 45,000 to 60,000 clones, roughly a sixth of them seen once, and the ten largest clones take 2.5% to 3%. The CDR3 has 16 amino acids. The trim removed 5 bases at V and 2 bases at J, leaving 7 bases unmatched. Germline V CDR1 and CDR2: SGHRS, YFSETQ. Thyroid surgery had not been preceded by any treatment in any patient. Sample: blood. This sequence joins TRBV5-1 and TRBJ2-3; 11 nucleotides align to TRBD1. The TCR originated in a female donor with papillary thyroid cancer or a benign thyroid nodule (not recorded which). Some clones in this sample may be carry-over from other donors' samples. DNA of the CDR3: TGCGCCAGCAGGGCTGGGGACAGGGGGACCACAGATACGCAGTATTTT. Protein: CASRAGDRGTTDTQYF.